These 19 T cell receptor beta chains were sequenced from one sample in a study of blood T cell repertoires in COVID-19. Profiling relied on immunoSEQ multiplex PCR, and the TCRdb table lists in-frame clones only, not all of them. The sample has more than 85,000 clones; about four fifths are singletons. What was sequenced was peripheral blood. These receptors came from an older woman with acute or convalescent COVID-19.

The V and J genes are TRBV5-5 and TRBJ1-5, with TRBD1 identical over 8 bases. Germline CDR1 is SGHKS and CDR2 is YYEKEE (reference sequence). V lost 1 base, J lost 7 bases, and 4 bases stayed unmatched. This CDR3 is built from 14 residues. The CDR3 region has the DNA TGTGCCAGCAGCTTGACAGGGGGAAGACAGCCCCAGCATTTT. Translation gives CASSLTGGRQPQHF.

The CDR3 loop is CATQEAGYRDEQFF. CDR3 sequence (DNA): TGTGCCACCCAAGAGGCAGGGTACCGGGATGAGCAGTTCTTC. The chain joins TRBV2 to TRBJ2-1; D perhaps matches TRBD1 (5 bases). The ends were cut back, 10 bases at V and 8 bases at J, with 21 bases in the middle. Germline-derived CDR1 and CDR2 are SNHLY and FYNNEI. This CDR3 comprises 14 residues.

The gene calls are TRBV7-2 and TRBJ1-2, with a possible D match to TRBD1 (5 bases). Looked up from germline, CDR1 is SGHTA and CDR2 is FQGNSA. The CDR3 has 15 amino acids. Trimming cost V 5 bases and J 3 bases, with 16 bases left between them. CDR3 bases: TGTGCCAGCAGCCGCCAGCGGGGGGATCACTATGGCTACACCTTC. It codes for CASSRQRGDHYGYTF. The complete variable domain, with remaining parts taken from reference TRBV7-2 and TRBJ1-2, reads GAGVSQSPSNKVTEKGKDVELRCDPISGHTALYWYRQSLGQGLEFLIYFQGNSAPDKSGLPSDRFSAERTGGSVSTLTIQRTQQEDSAVYLCASSRQRGDHYGYTFGSGTRLTVV.

V gene TRBV5-1 combines with J gene TRBJ1-1; the D is unclear. Trimming cost V 2 bases and J 1 base, with 6 bases left between them. This CDR3 comprises 13 residues. The germline gives CDR1 SGHRS, CDR2 YFSETQ. DNA for the CDR3: TGCGCCAGCAGCTTTCATTCGAACACTGAAGCTTTCTTT. This encodes CASSFHSNTEAFF. The entire variable domain, with the rest obtained from reference TRBV5-1 and TRBJ1-1, is as follows: KAGVTQTPRYLIKTRGQQVTLSCSPISGHRSVSWYQQTPGQGLQFLFEYFSETQRNKGNFPGRFSGRQFSNSRSEMNVSTLELGDSALYLCASSFHSNTEAFFGQGTRLTVV.

This clone was seen once. V and J are TRBV7-9 and TRBJ1-2, with unresolved D. V lost 8 bases, J lost 3 bases, and 16 bases lay in between. CDR3 length: 14 amino acids. Germline V CDR1 and CDR2: SEHNR, FQNEAQ (reference sequence). CDR3 sequence reads: CASEEGAEDYGYTF. DNA of the CDR3: TGTGCCAGCGAAGAAGGTGCAGAGGACTATGGCTACACCTTC.

This chain links TRBV9 with TRBJ2-7; tentatively, D is TRBD2 (7 bases). V was shortened by 2 bases and J by 4 bases, with 19 bases between the two germline ends. CDR3 length equals 16 residues. CDR1 SGDLS and CDR2 YYNGEE come from the germline V gene. The CDR3 here is CASSVFPWGGGYEQYF. The CDR3, as DNA: TGTGCCAGCAGCGTTTTTCCGTGGGGGGGCGGATACGAGCAGTACTTC.

The sample holds one count of this clone. The CDR3 DNA reads as TGCAGTTGGCCCCAAGAGACCCAGTACTTC. Residues: CSWPQETQYF. This chain uses TRBV20-1 with TRBJ2-5; no definite D call. Germline values: CDR1 DFQATT, CDR2 SNEGSKA (reference sequence). V lost 8 bases, J lost 1 base, and 5 bases lay in between. This CDR3 has 10 residues.

In DNA form, the CDR3 reads TGTGCCAGCAGCTTAACAAATCAGCCCCAGCATTTT. This encodes CASSLTNQPQHF. The chain has TRBV7-9 and TRBJ1-5; D uncertain. Germline assignment: CDR1 SEHNR and CDR2 FQNEAQ (reference sequence). The CDR3 has 12 amino acids. Between the trimmed V and J ends, which lost 2 bases and 4 bases, there was a span of 3 bases.

The rearrangement links TRBV6-5 to TRBJ2-2; D may be TRBD1 (7 bases). CDR3 length equals 15 residues. The V end was cut by 8 bases, the J end by 6 bases, with 19 bases between. The germline gives CDR1 MNHEY, CDR2 SVGAGI. CDR3 coding DNA: TGTGCCAGCCGCAGACCGCAGGGGGAGGCCGGGGAGCTGTTTTTT. As protein: CASRRPQGEAGELFF.

The sample holds a few counts of this clone. This chain links TRBV13 with TRBJ1-2, with D maybe TRBD1 (5 bases). The CDR3 runs to 17 residues. V lost 4 bases to trimming and J lost 8 bases, with 26 bases between them. Germline lookup yields CDR1 PRHDT and CDR2 FYEKMQ (reference sequence). CDR3 in DNA: TGTGCCAGCAGCTGGGTAGGGATAAGACAGCCATTTTCCGGCTACACCTTC. It is translated as CASSWVGIRQPFSGYTF.

The chain has TRBV30 and TRBJ1-6; D may be TRBD1 (5 bases). The ends were cut back, 4 bases at V and 2 bases at J, with 6 bases in the middle. The germline CDR1 and CDR2 sequences are GTSNPN and SVGIG (reference sequence). The CDR3 covers 13 residues. CDR3 bases: TGTGCCTGGACAGGGACCTATAATTCACCCCTCCACTTT. It yields the protein CAWTGTYNSPLHF.

The CDR3 DNA sequence: TGTGCCAGCACCCAAGTGGGGGCCTCCTACAATGAGCAGTTCTTC. Its protein is CASTQVGASYNEQFF. The chain links TRBV6-6 to TRBJ2-1, with D possibly TRBD1 on 6 matching bases. There are 15 residues in the CDR3. Trimming took off 7 bases at V and 0 bases at J, with 13 bases between the two ends. Germline-derived CDR1 and CDR2 are MNHNY and SVGAGI (reference sequence).

This chain links TRBV3-1 (or the pseudogene TRBV3-2) with TRBJ2-7; D gene uncertain. The germline V gene has CDR1 LGHDT and CDR2 YNNKEL (reference sequence). The CDR3 sequence is 14 residues long. Trimming took off 0 bases at V and 2 bases at J, with 8 bases between the two ends. CDR3 in DNA: TGTGCCAGCAGCCAAGATGGGCAGACCTACGAGCAGTACTTC. Translation: CASSQDGQTYEQYF.

The chain employs TRBV10-3 and TRBJ1-4, with 8 bases that match TRBD1. Germline V gives CDR1 ENHRY, CDR2 SYGVKD. This CDR3 is 16 amino acids long. V was pared by 0 bases and J by 4 bases, with 4 bases of the junction left unmatched. In nucleotides, the CDR3 is TGTGCCATCAGTGAGTCCGGACAGGGCAATAATGAAAAACTGTTTTTT. It translates to CAISESGQGNNEKLFF.

This clone was observed a few times. This chain uses TRBV4-3 with TRBJ1-4, with 10 bases that match TRBD1. V dropped 0 bases and J dropped 2; count of bases not matched to a gene: 12. There are 20 residues in the CDR3. Per germline, CDR1 LGHNA and CDR2 YSLEER. The CDR3, as DNA: TGCGCCAGCAGCCAAGATCTTGGGGGGACAGGGGTGGGGACTAATGAAAAACTGTTTTTT. Translating gives CASSQDLGGTGVGTNEKLFF.

The V and J genes are TRBV11-3 and TRBJ1-1; TRBD1 matches at 11 bases. The CDR3 runs 15 residues. V shed 3 bases and J 5 bases; nucleotides not matched to a gene: 5. The V gene's germline CDR1 is SGHNT and CDR2 YENEEA. Written as DNA, the CDR3 is TGTGCCAGCAGCTTCTCTGGGACAGGGGGAACTGAAGCTTTCTTT. Amino acid sequence: CASSFSGTGGTEAFF.

This clone came up once. V is TRBV9 and J is TRBJ1-4; no definite D call. Germline V gives CDR1 SGDLS, CDR2 YYNGEE. V was cut by 4 bases and J by 8 bases, with 18 bases left in between. This CDR3 is 15 amino acids long. CDR3 sequence reads: CASSKPRGGEEKLFF. The CDR3 DNA is TGTGCCAGCAGCAAACCCCGGGGAGGAGAGGAAAAACTGTTTTTT. The full variable domain, with the rest looked up from reference TRBV9 and TRBJ1-4, is DSGVTQTPKHLITATGQRVTLRCSPRSGDLSVYWYQQSLDQGLQFLIQYYNGEERAKGNILERFSAQQFPDLHSELNLSSLELGDSALYFCASSKPRGGEEKLFFGSGTQLSVL.

V usage is TRBV9 and J usage is TRBJ2-3, with 11 bases that match TRBD1. Trimming at V came to 3 bases and at J to 3 bases, leaving 9 bases not matched to a gene. Per germline, CDR1 SGDLS and CDR2 YYNGEE. The length of the CDR3 is 17 residues. The CDR3 reads CASSGSGTGGRTDTQYF. In DNA form, the CDR3 reads TGTGCCAGCAGCGGTTCCGGGACAGGGGGAAGGACAGATACGCAGTATTTT.

This clone was detected only a few times. The rearrangement joins TRBV7-8 to TRBJ1-5, with D perhaps TRBD1 (6 bases). Per germline, CDR1 SGHVS and CDR2 FQNEAQ. V lost 8 bases to trimming and J lost 3 bases, with 14 bases between them. The CDR3 has 14 residues. The CDR3 nucleotides are TGTGCCAGCCGACTGGGGGCCAACAATCAGCCCCAGCATTTT. Translated, it gives CASRLGANNQPQHF.